This TCR beta chain comes out of a study of T cell responses to AZD1222 COVID-19 vaccine. General study points: In the spike-specific TCR repertoire, nearly half reportedly target unmutated variant regions. Repertoires were sampled only after the peak T cell response.

This clone has just one count. Antigen: not known. Second-dose recipients at about 4 or about 12 weeks were treated as one pooled group. V was pared by 4 bases and J by 0 bases, with 10 bases between. This CDR3 is built from 14 residues. Germline V gene lookup returns CDR1 SGHRS and CDR2 YFSETQ. Here immunoSEQ multiplex PCR was the method, and the copy in TCRdb shows in-frame clones only, minus some. The table has 130,000 or so clones, roughly nine tenths seen once. Source: peripheral blood, taken 28 days after the second AZD1222 dose. The rearrangement uses TRBV5-1 and TRBJ1-1; the D gene is possibly TRBD1 (6 bases). The source is an adult who received the AZD1222 COVID-19 vaccine. The CDR3 sequence: CASSVYRVNTEAFF. CDR3 coding DNA: TGCGCCAGCAGCGTGTACAGGGTGAACACTGAAGCTTTCTTT.